This T cell receptor beta chain was profiled in a study of T cells after yellow fever vaccination. Concerning this clonotype itself: Antigen specificity is unknown.

This CDR3 has 13 residues. V dropped 5 bases and J dropped 4; count of bases not matched to a gene: 4. Germline values: CDR1 SQVTM, CDR2 ANQGSEA. Study results and caveats: Though it reached lower strength, the secondary response hit its peak faster, day 5 versus 15. Clonotypes found in both CD4 and CD8 compartments made up a small share. Booster samples showed a return of most primary-vaccination clones (around 96% CD4, 80% to 90% CD8).

For TCR, cDNA came from 5'RACE template switching, which added a universal primer site and UMIs. Each CDR3 protein gets one entry after TCRdb re-called the 5' RACE reads with MiXCR. The sample consists of 250,000 to 300,000 distinct CDR3 sequences, 7.5% to 9% of them appearing once. J is TRBJ2-1 and V is TRBV29-1; TRBD1 matches at 8 bases. This TCR derives from a man aged 18 to 29 who received the YFV17D yellow fever vaccine. The source material was CD4+ T cells sorted from PBMCs, sampled 5 days after the yellow fever booster vaccination. The CDR3 region is CSVRDRLYNEQFF. As DNA, the CDR3 is TGCAGCGTTCGGGACAGGCTATACAATGAGCAGTTCTTC.